These T cell receptor beta chains were read from a single sample in a study of blood T cells in healthy people across ages. Each CDR3 protein is one row after TCRdb ran MiXCR on the 5' RACE reads. The data show some 700,000 distinct CDR3 sequences, with over 20% seen just once and approximately 20% held by the top ten. What was sequenced was blood. These receptors originate from a man between 65 and 80 years old in good health. Both conserved end residues are part of each CDR3. The D gene is left open where the match is weak. Size tells how often a clone was seen (once, few, many) or the class of an expanded clone, and some rows leave it out.

>-|TRBJ2-7|TRBV21-1|few
TGTGCCAGCAGCAAAGAGGACAGGGTTTTCCACGAGCAGTACTTC
CASSKEDRVFHEQYF
>TRBD2|TRBJ2-1|TRBV5-1|many
TGCGCCAGCAGTTTGGCTAGCGGGGGGTTGAGCTCCTACAATGAGCAGTTCTTC
CASSLASGGLSSYNEQFF
>-|TRBJ1-6|TRBV20-1|-
TGCAGTGCTAGAGATTTACGGCAGGGAAGTTCACCCCTCCACTTT
CSARDLRQGSSPLHF
>TRBD2|TRBJ2-1|TRBV14|many
TGTGCCAGCAGCCTGATAGCGGGCCTGACCAGCAATGAGCAGTTCTTC
CASSLIAGLTSNEQFF
>-|TRBJ2-5|TRBV6-5|-
TGTGCCAGCAGTTACGGCAAACGCGGACAGTTTCGGTTGGAGACCCAGTACTTC
CASSYGKRGQFRLETQYF
>-|TRBJ2-3|TRBV29-1|many
TGCAGCGTTGCATTGGATACGCAGTATTTT
CSVALDTQYF
>-|TRBJ2-5|TRBV12-3/TRBV12-4|few
TGTGCCAGCAGCCCCTCTTCCACGGGGCGTTTCTTCTTC
CASSPSSTGRFFF
>-|TRBJ1-2|TRBV5-1|many
TGCGCCAGCAGCTTCAAAGGGGGGGGCTATGGCTACACCTTC
CASSFKGGGYGYTF
>-|TRBJ2-3|TRBV7-2|few
TGTGCCAGCCGCCTGACAGGTAGCACAGATACGCAGTATTTT
CASRLTGSTDTQYF
>-|TRBJ1-1|TRBV5-1|-
TGCGCCAGCAGCTTCGGGCCCGGGGACACTGAAGCTTTCTTT
CASSFGPGDTEAFF
>-|TRBJ2-7|TRBV2|-
TGTGCCAGCAGTGAAAGGGGGACGGAGACCTACGAGCAGTACTTC
CASSERGTETYEQYF
>-|TRBJ2-6|TRBV3-1|-
TGTGCCAGCAGCCCCGGGATAGGGAACTCTGGGGCCAACGTCCTGACTTTC
CASSPGIGNSGANVLTF
>TRBD1|TRBJ2-3|TRBV11-1|few
TGTGCCAGCGGGACTCCTAGGACAGGGATGAAAGAGACCCAGTACTTT
CASGTPRTGMKETQYF
>TRBD1|TRBJ2-1|TRBV20-1|few
TGCAGTGCTATCCTGACAGGGAGTGAGCAGTTCTTC
CSAILTGSEQFF
>TRBD1|TRBJ1-4|TRBV27|few
TGTGCCAGCAGTTTAGAGCAGGGGGCAGGGGGAAAACTGTTTTTT
CASSLEQGAGGKLFF
>TRBD1|TRBJ1-2|TRBV3-1|-
TGTGCCAGCAGCCCATCGCCGGGACAGGGACCTTATGGCTACACCTTC
CASSPSPGQGPYGYTF
>TRBD1|TRBJ1-2|TRBV28|many
TGTGCCAGCAGGAGGGGTAGGACAGGGAACTATGGCTACACCTTC
CASRRGRTGNYGYTF
>-|TRBJ2-1|TRBV29-1|-
TGCAGCGTTGAAGTTACGGGGGGCGCCTTGAGTGAGCAGTTCTTC
CSVEVTGGALSEQFF
>-|TRBJ1-5|TRBV2|few
TGTGCCAGCAGTGAAGGCCTCCAGGTCGCGCACCAGCATTTT
CASSEGLQVAHQHF
>TRBD1|TRBJ2-7|TRBV3-1|-
TGTGCCAGCAGCCGAAGACAGGGTGGGGACGAGCAGTACTTC
CASSRRQGGDEQYF
>-|TRBJ2-3|TRBV24-1|-
TGTGCCACCAGTGATTTGTCCGGGCCGGGGGATACGCAGTATTTT
CATSDLSGPGDTQYF
>TRBD1|TRBJ2-1|TRBV25-1|few
TGTGCCAGCAGTGAATCAGGACAGGGAGACAATGAGCAGTTCTTC
CASSESGQGDNEQFF
>-|TRBJ1-4|TRBV5-1|few
TGCGCCAGCAGCGATGGGACGGTCAGAGGGGAAAAACTGTTTTTT
CASSDGTVRGEKLFF
>-|TRBJ1-3|TRBV29-1|few
TGCAGCGGGGGGGGATATGGAAACACCATATATTTT
CSGGGYGNTIYF
>-|TRBJ2-2|TRBV5-1|few
TGCGCCAGCAGCCGGGACCTCCAGAACACCGGGGAGCTGTTTTTT
CASSRDLQNTGELFF
>-|TRBJ2-1|TRBV6-6|many
TGTGCCAGCAGTTACGATAATGAGCAGTTCTTC
CASSYDNEQFF
>-|TRBJ2-1|TRBV7-9|few
TGTGCCAGCAGCTCGACAGTCCCAAGGGACTCCTTCTCCAATGAGCAGTTCTTC
CASSSTVPRDSFSNEQFF
>TRBD2|TRBJ2-1|TRBV11-2|few
TGTGCCAGCAGCTCCCGTGGGGGAGCGGGGGTCAGTAATGAGCAGTTCTTC
CASSSRGGAGVSNEQFF
>-|TRBJ1-4|TRBV5-1|many
TGCGCCAGCAGCTTGGAAGGGATTAATGAAAAACTGTTTTTT
CASSLEGINEKLFF
>TRBD2|TRBJ2-5|TRBV20-1|few
TGCAGTGCTAGAGCGGGGCTAGCGGCCTTTCAAGAGACCCAGTACTTC
CSARAGLAAFQETQYF
>TRBD1|TRBJ1-2|TRBV5-1|-
TGCGCCAGCAGCCCAGGGGGCAGTGGTAATGGCTACACCTTC
CASSPGGSGNGYTF
>-|TRBJ2-3|TRBV7-9|-
TGTGCCAGCAGTTTCGTTACCCACAGGGCCCACCGAGAAGATACGCAGTATTTT
CASSFVTHRAHREDTQYF
>-|TRBJ1-2|TRBV29-1|-
TGCAGCGTTGGGAGGGGAGGGAACTATGGCTACACCTTC
CSVGRGGNYGYTF
>-|TRBJ2-4|TRBV6-1|few
TGTGCCAGCAGTGAACTGATCCTGTCAAACATTCAGTACTTC
CASSELILSNIQYF
>-|TRBJ2-3|TRBV7-8|many
TGTGCCAGCAGCCCCATGGGGGTCACAGATACGCAGTATTTT
CASSPMGVTDTQYF
>-|TRBJ1-1|TRBV29-1|few
TGCAGCGTTGAAGGGATGGTACAACCTAACACTGAAGCTTTCTTT
CSVEGMVQPNTEAFF
>TRBD1|TRBJ2-7|TRBV20-1|-
TGCAGTGCTAGAGACCGGGACAGACGAACCTCCTACGAGCAGTACTTC
CSARDRDRRTSYEQYF
>-|TRBJ2-5|TRBV29-1|-
TGCAGCGTCGGGGTGGACAGACAAGAGACCCAGTACTTC
CSVGVDRQETQYF
>-|TRBJ2-4|TRBV20-1|few
TGCAGTGCTAGAGAGGCGGGCAGGGAGGACATTCAGTACTTC
CSAREAGREDIQYF
>-|TRBJ1-6|TRBV7-2|few
TGTGCCACCGGGGGGACGGTCAATTCACCCCTCCACTTT
CATGGTVNSPLHF
>-|TRBJ2-7|TRBV12-3/TRBV12-4|-
TGTGCCAGCAGTTTGTCCCCCCTAGCTGGGGAGCAGTACTTC
CASSLSPLAGEQYF
>-|TRBJ1-4|TRBV4-1|-
TGCGCCAGCAGCCAGGGGGAGATGATAGGCACGGAACTGTTTTTT
CASSQGEMIGTELFF
>TRBD1|TRBJ1-2|TRBV29-1|few
TGCAGCGTTGACTGGGACAGGGGGAACGGCTACACCTTC
CSVDWDRGNGYTF
>TRBD1|TRBJ1-6|TRBV7-8|-
TGTGCCAGCAGCGGACAGGGTACCCATTCACCCCTCCACTTT
CASSGQGTHSPLHF
>-|TRBJ2-5|TRBV5-1|-
TGCGCCAGCAGCTCCGGGAGCTTCGAGACCCAGTACTTC
CASSSGSFETQYF
>TRBD2|TRBJ2-1|TRBV3-1|few
TGTGCCAGCAGCTCTCCCGGACTAGCGGGAGAAGAAGAGCAGTTCTTC
CASSSPGLAGEEEQFF
>-|TRBJ1-2|TRBV12-3/TRBV12-4|few
TGTGCCAGCAGTTTCATGGGGGGGTCCAGGAGAGGCTACACCTTC
CASSFMGGSRRGYTF
>-|TRBJ2-1|TRBV6-6|few
TGTGCCAGCAGTTACCTTTTTCGCGCGGATGAGCAGTTCTTC
CASSYLFRADEQFF
>-|TRBJ2-2|TRBV6-6|-
TGTGCCAGCAGTTACTCGTCGTCCAGGGTGAACACCGGGGAGCTGTTTTTT
CASSYSSSRVNTGELFF